This T cell receptor (beta chain) was observed in a study of cytomegalovirus exposure and HLA in healthy donors. Study-wide background: Among roughly 190 million T cells, an earlier analysis found about 100 million unique TCR beta sequences.

As for this clone: What it recognizes is unknown.

The PCR made use of 60 Vbeta and 13 Jbeta primers. Assay: immunoSEQ multiplex PCR; the TCRdb copy retains only in-frame clones and omits some. The sample lists about 110,000 clones, under 90% occurring once. From germline, CDR1 is MDHEN and CDR2 SYDVKM. V was clipped by 10 bases and J by 0 bases, with 7 bases between them. CDR3 length: 12 residues. Findings of the study overall: For most subjects, TCR beta sequences were reported to predict HLA-A and HLA-B alleles with accuracy. TCR beta sequences numbering 15,000 to 20,000 were associated with HLA alleles at 0.05 false discovery rate in a later analysis.

The clonotype originates from a woman aged 18-29 years in good health and CMV-seronegative. V usage is TRBV28 and J usage is TRBJ1-5; D uncertain. The sample comprised PBMCs. The CDR3 DNA reads as TGTGCCATCACAGCTAGCAATCAGCCCCAGCATTTT. It translates to CAITASNQPQHF.